This TCR beta chain came from a study of blood T cells in healthy people across ages. Study context: Capturing about one barcoded beta molecule per two T cells was achieved by template switching.

Next came a second PCR, run for about 7 to 12 cycles, which used a sample-barcoded 5' primer along with a J-beta primer mix. Each TCR beta cDNA got a 12-nucleotide random molecular identifier. Via MiXCR, TCRdb re-called the 5' RACE reads, giving one row per CDR3 protein. The sample has some 1,500,000 distinct CDR3 sequences; approximately 42% are singletons. General study findings and limits: A strong correlation was seen between TCR beta diversity and naive T cell percentage.

This clonotype has at least ten counts. Antigen specificity is unknown. V shed 0 bases and J shed 4 bases, with 10 bases lying between them. The V gene's germline CDR1 is SEHNR and CDR2 FQNEAQ (reference sequence). CDR3 length: 15 amino acids. The source is a woman aged 18-29 years in good health. Specimen: blood. The V gene is TRBV7-9, the J gene TRBJ2-1; a weak D match, TRBD1 (5 bases). This CDR3 reads CASSLAVGPYNEQFF. The CDR3 nucleotides are TGTGCCAGCAGCTTAGCTGTGGGGCCATACAATGAGCAGTTCTTC. Combining the CDR3 with reference TRBV7-9 and TRBJ2-1 gives the whole variable domain DTGVSQNPRHKITKRGQNVTFRCDPISEHNRLYWYRQTLGQGPEFLTYFQNEAQLEKSRLLSDRFSAERPKGSFSTLEIQRTEQGDSAMYLCASSLAVGPYNEQFFGPGTRLTVL.